This T cell receptor beta chain was identified in a study of blood T cell repertoires in COVID-19. This CDR3 is 14 amino acids long. V dropped 2 bases and J dropped 7; count of bases not matched to a gene: 2. In germline, CDR1 is SGHTA, CDR2 FQGNSA. In the original processing: It was from reference gene primer amplification that nucleated cell counts were estimated. Sequencing was performed with immunoSEQ multiplex PCR; in TCRdb, only in-frame clones are kept and a portion is missing. The V and J calls and clone size come from that table; D and trimming were worked out from the DNA. The top ten clones hold around 5% of a sample with some 140,000 clones, roughly 77% of them seen once. This clone has just one count.

The sample taken for sequencing was peripheral blood. The V gene is TRBV7-2, the J gene TRBJ1-6, with 7 positions matching TRBD1. The TCR was taken from a woman between 65 and 79 years old with COVID-19, enrolled during active disease. The CDR3 sequence: CASSLNRGNSPLHF. The CDR3 bases are TGTGCCAGCAGCTTAAACAGGGGCAATTCACCCCTCCACTTT. The variable domain in full, completed from reference TRBV7-2 and TRBJ1-6, reads GAGVSQSPSNKVTEKGKDVELRCDPISGHTALYWYRQSLGQGLEFLIYFQGNSAPDKSGLPSDRFSAERTGGSVSTLTIQRTQQEDSAVYLCASSLNRGNSPLHFGNGTRLTVT.